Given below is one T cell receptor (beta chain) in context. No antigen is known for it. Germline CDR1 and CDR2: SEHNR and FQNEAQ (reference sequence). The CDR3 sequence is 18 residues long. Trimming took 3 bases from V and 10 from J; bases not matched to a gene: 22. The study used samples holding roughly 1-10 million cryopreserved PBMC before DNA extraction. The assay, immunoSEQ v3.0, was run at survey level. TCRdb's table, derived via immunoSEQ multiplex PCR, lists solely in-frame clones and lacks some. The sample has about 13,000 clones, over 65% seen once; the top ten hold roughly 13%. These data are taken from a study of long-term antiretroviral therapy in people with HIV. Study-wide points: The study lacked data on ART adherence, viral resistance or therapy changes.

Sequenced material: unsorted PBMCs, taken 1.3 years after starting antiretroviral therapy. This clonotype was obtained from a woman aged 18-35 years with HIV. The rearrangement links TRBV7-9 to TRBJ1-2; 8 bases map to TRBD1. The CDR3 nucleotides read TGTGCCAGCAGCTTGACGGTGTTTCCCCCCGGGACAGGATTTGCCTACACCTTC. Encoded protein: CASSLTVFPPGTGFAYTF.